This is a list of T cell receptor beta chains from one sample in a study of tumor-infiltrating lymphocytes in primary liver carcinoma. TCRdb redid the calling of the multiplex PCR reads with MiXCR, one entry per CDR3 protein. This sample has approximately 300,000 distinct CDR3 sequences; over 55% occur once, and the top ten carry about 8.4%. The sample was peripheral blood. Source of these receptors: a man aged 40-49 years with primary liver carcinoma and hepatitis B virus infection. CDR3s include the opening cysteine and the closing phenylalanine or tryptophan. D genes are given only for firm matches. For some rows the clone size is stated as once, few or many, or as a class when expanded; others skip it.

CDR3 protein: CASSLWEQEGYTF
CDR3 DNA: TGTGCCAGCAGCTTATGGGAGCAAGAGGGCTACACCTTC
D gene: -
clone size: -
V gene: TRBV7-9
J gene: TRBJ1-2

CDR3 protein: CAIRNFETGSAGELFF
CDR3 DNA: TGTGCCATCAGAAACTTCGAGACAGGGAGTGCCGGGGAGCTGTTTTTT
D gene: TRBD1
clone size: -
V gene: TRBV10-3
J gene: TRBJ2-2

CDR3 protein: CASSQGNYQPQHF
CDR3 DNA: TGTGCCAGCAGTCAGGGAAATTATCAGCCCCAGCATTTT
D gene: -
clone size: -
V gene: TRBV28
J gene: TRBJ1-5

CDR3 protein: CASSLGVTFPNEEFF
CDR3 DNA: TGTGCCAGTAGCTTAGGCGTCACATTCCCCAATGAGGAGTTCTTC
D gene: -
clone size: -
V gene: TRBV11-2
J gene: TRBJ2-1

CDR3 protein: CASSFGDQGVF
CDR3 DNA: TGTGCCAGCAGTTTCGGAGATCAAGGTGTCTTC
D gene: -
clone size: -
V gene: TRBV12-3/TRBV12-4
J gene: TRBJ2-5

CDR3 protein: CASVVLANTGELFF
CDR3 DNA: TGTGCCAGTGTTGTCCTAGCCAACACCGGGGAGCTGTTTTTT
D gene: -
clone size: -
V gene: TRBV7-9
J gene: TRBJ2-2

CDR3 protein: CAWVGTGGNQPQHF
CDR3 DNA: TGTGCCTGGGTGGGGACAGGGGGCAATCAACCCCAGCATTTT
D gene: TRBD1
clone size: -
V gene: TRBV30
J gene: TRBJ1-5

CDR3 protein: CASTRPGAPVNTIYF
CDR3 DNA: TGTGCTAGCACCAGACCGGGTGCTCCTGTAAACACCATATATTTT
D gene: -
clone size: -
V gene: TRBV6-5
J gene: TRBJ1-3

CDR3 protein: CASKSGGSTDTHYF
CDR3 DNA: TGTGCCAGCAAAAGCGGGGGTTCCACAGATACACATTATTTT
D gene: TRBD2
clone size: -
V gene: TRBV11-3
J gene: TRBJ2-3

CDR3 protein: CASSLGGGVETQYF
CDR3 DNA: TGTGCCAGCAGCTTGGGCGGAGGTGTGGAGACCCAGTACTTC
D gene: -
clone size: many
V gene: TRBV7-9
J gene: TRBJ2-5

CDR3 protein: CASSYSFGPTEAFF
CDR3 DNA: TGTGCCAGCAGTTACTCCTTCGGGCCCACTGAAGCTTTCTTT
D gene: -
clone size: many
V gene: TRBV6-6
J gene: TRBJ1-1

CDR3 protein: CATRGWGDEQFF
CDR3 DNA: TGTGCCACCCGGGGATGGGGAGATGAGCAGTTCTTC
D gene: -
clone size: many
V gene: TRBV10-3
J gene: TRBJ2-1

CDR3 protein: CARSFSPVSPPLHF
CDR3 DNA: TGTGCCAGGAGTTTTAGCCCGGTCTCACCACCCCTCCACTTT
D gene: -
clone size: -
V gene: TRBV6-6
J gene: TRBJ1-6

CDR3 protein: CDSSQDRGRQGYGYTF
CDR3 DNA: TGTGACAGCAGCCAAGATCGGGGCCGCCAGGGCTATGGCTACACCTTC
D gene: -
clone size: once
V gene: TRBV14
J gene: TRBJ1-2

CDR3 protein: CASTWDRGTDTQYF
CDR3 DNA: TGTGCCAGCACGTGGGACAGGGGGACAGATACGCAGTATTTT
D gene: TRBD1
clone size: many
V gene: TRBV6-1
J gene: TRBJ2-3

CDR3 protein: CASGSGQGNQETQYF
CDR3 DNA: TGTGCCAGCGGCTCGGGACAGGGAAACCAAGAGACCCAGTACTTC
D gene: TRBD1
clone size: -
V gene: TRBV5-4
J gene: TRBJ2-5

CDR3 protein: CASSFLRDSFYGQYF
CDR3 DNA: TGCGCCAGCAGCTTTCTCCGGGACAGCTTCTACGGACAGTACTTC
D gene: TRBD1
clone size: -
V gene: TRBV4-3
J gene: TRBJ2-7

CDR3 protein: CSIEDPDGSSRNEQFF
CDR3 DNA: TGCAGCATTGAAGATCCGGACGGGAGTTCGAGAAATGAGCAGTTCTTC
D gene: -
clone size: -
V gene: TRBV29-1
J gene: TRBJ2-1

CDR3 protein: CASSSPGRAYEQYF
CDR3 DNA: TGTGCCAGCAGTTCGCCGGGACGGGCCTACGAGCAGTACTTC
D gene: -
clone size: -
V gene: TRBV6-6
J gene: TRBJ2-7

CDR3 protein: CANSEVGDLGNEQFF
CDR3 DNA: TGCGCCAACAGTGAGGTGGGAGATTTGGGCAATGAGCAGTTCTTC
D gene: -
clone size: once
V gene: TRBV10-2
J gene: TRBJ2-1

CDR3 protein: CTSSMRGTNTDTQYF
CDR3 DNA: TGTACCAGCAGCATGAGGGGTACCAACACAGATACGCAGTATTTT
D gene: -
clone size: once
V gene: TRBV11-3
J gene: TRBJ2-3

CDR3 protein: CASSPGLDRIYGYAF
CDR3 DNA: TGTGCCAGTAGCCCTGGACTCGACAGAATCTATGGCTACGCCTTC
D gene: -
clone size: -
V gene: TRBV14
J gene: TRBJ1-2

CDR3 protein: CASSLVSRVSDQGNSEQFF
CDR3 DNA: TGTGCCAGTAGTTTAGTTTCCCGGGTTAGCGATCAGGGGAACAGTGAGCAGTTCTTC
D gene: -
clone size: few
V gene: TRBV12-3/TRBV12-4
J gene: TRBJ2-1

CDR3 protein: CASSQTMNTEALF
CDR3 DNA: TGTGCCAGCAGTCAAACGATGAACACTGAAGCTTTGTTT
D gene: -
clone size: -
V gene: TRBV14
J gene: TRBJ1-1

CDR3 protein: CASSQEGYPPAAQPTYGYTF
CDR3 DNA: TGCGCCAGCAGCCAAGAGGGGTACCCCCCCGCTGCCCAACCTACCTATGGCTACACCTTC
D gene: -
clone size: few
V gene: TRBV4-1
J gene: TRBJ1-2

CDR3 protein: CASSLDSLREDRRELFF
CDR3 DNA: TGTGCCAGCAGCTTAGATTCCCTACGGGAGGATCGCCGGGAGCTGTTTTTT
D gene: TRBD2
clone size: -
V gene: TRBV11-3
J gene: TRBJ2-2

CDR3 protein: CASSPGQGEGGYTF
CDR3 DNA: TGTGCCAGCAGTCCGGGACAGGGGGAAGGTGGCTACACCTTC
D gene: TRBD1
clone size: few
V gene: TRBV12-3/TRBV12-4
J gene: TRBJ1-2

CDR3 protein: CASSARKTQYF
CDR3 DNA: TGTGCCAGCAGCGCCCGGAAGACCCAGTACTTC
D gene: -
clone size: -
V gene: TRBV7-8
J gene: TRBJ2-5

CDR3 protein: CASCSTGGYGYTF
CDR3 DNA: TGTGCCAGCTGTTCGACAGGGGGATATGGCTACACCTTC
D gene: TRBD1
clone size: -
V gene: TRBV12-3/TRBV12-4
J gene: TRBJ1-2

CDR3 protein: CASNRLNQPQHF
CDR3 DNA: TGTGCCAGCAATAGGCTCAATCAGCCCCAGCATTTT
D gene: -
clone size: many
V gene: TRBV6-2/TRBV6-3
J gene: TRBJ1-5

CDR3 protein: CASNLVYGQFF
CDR3 DNA: TGTGCCAGCAACTTAGTTTACGGGCAGTTCTTC
D gene: -
clone size: -
V gene: TRBV11-2
J gene: TRBJ2-1

CDR3 protein: CASSRGRLEETQYF
CDR3 DNA: TGTGCCAGCAGCCGCGGGCGGTTAGAGGAGACCCAGTACTTC
D gene: -
clone size: -
V gene: TRBV7-9
J gene: TRBJ2-5

CDR3 protein: CASSLTREQPQHF
CDR3 DNA: TGTGCCAGCAGCTTAACCCGGGAACAGCCCCAGCATTTT
D gene: -
clone size: -
V gene: TRBV13
J gene: TRBJ1-5

CDR3 protein: CASSQEWRPSSPLHF
CDR3 DNA: TGTGCCAGCAGCCAAGAGTGGAGACCTAGTTCACCCCTCCACTTT
D gene: -
clone size: -
V gene: TRBV4-2
J gene: TRBJ1-6

CDR3 protein: CASNSTGVNNSSLHF
CDR3 DNA: TGTGCCAGCAACTCGACAGGGGTGAATAATTCATCCCTCCACTTT
D gene: TRBD1
clone size: -
V gene: TRBV7-8
J gene: TRBJ1-6

CDR3 protein: CASSLGAPGTEAFF
CDR3 DNA: TGCGCCAGCAGCCTGGGGGCTCCGGGAACTGAAGCTTTCTTT
D gene: -
clone size: -
V gene: TRBV4-3
J gene: TRBJ1-1

CDR3 protein: CANSLEGNTEAFF
CDR3 DNA: TGTGCCAACAGCTTGGAAGGGAACACTGAAGCTTTCTTT
D gene: -
clone size: few
V gene: TRBV5-4
J gene: TRBJ1-1